Within the sample, the clone carrying this T cell receptor delta chain is large. Other nucleotide sequences in the sample specify the same CDR3. This entry comes from a study of gamma-delta chains in newborns, infants, children. TCRdb reran clone calling via CATT on the reads. In the table there are over a thousand delta-chain clones, 1.1% of which are singletons. The origin of this receptor is a child in good health. The sequencing sample was made of blood.

CDR3 DNA: TGTGCCTGTGACATCCTGTCTTCCGAACCCATACTGGGGGACACCGATAAACTCATCTTT. This encodes CACDILSSEPILGDTDKLIF. The chain joins TRDV2 to TRDJ1; 8 nucleotides align to TRDD3. This CDR3 spans 20 amino acids. The J segment lost 0 bases and the V segment lost 2 bases, leaving 19 bases of the junction unmatched. Germline assignment: CDR1 GEAIGNYY and CDR2 EKD.